This T cell receptor (beta chain) is from a study of CD8 T cells in Susac syndrome. RNA was extracted with the RNeasy kit, and a quantity of about 0.5 to 1 ug was reverse transcribed using random hexamers. TCRdb independently ran MiXCR on the immunoSEQ multiplex PCR reads; one entry per CDR3 protein. The sample includes around 200,000 distinct CDR3 sequences, 80% to 95% of them seen just once. V lost 7 bases, J lost 3 bases, and 3 bases stayed unmatched. The CDR3 length is 13 residues. Peripheral blood CD8+ and CD4+ T cells were profiled by TCR beta sequencing. The clonotype was recovered from a human donor with multiple sclerosis. The chain couples TRBV12-3 or TRBV12-4 to TRBJ2-5; TRBD2 agrees at 9 bases. The sample was CD8+ T cells from PBMCs. Written as DNA, the CDR3 is TGTGCCAGCACCTTAGCGGGAGAAGAGACCCAGTACTTC. Residues: CASTLAGEETQYF.